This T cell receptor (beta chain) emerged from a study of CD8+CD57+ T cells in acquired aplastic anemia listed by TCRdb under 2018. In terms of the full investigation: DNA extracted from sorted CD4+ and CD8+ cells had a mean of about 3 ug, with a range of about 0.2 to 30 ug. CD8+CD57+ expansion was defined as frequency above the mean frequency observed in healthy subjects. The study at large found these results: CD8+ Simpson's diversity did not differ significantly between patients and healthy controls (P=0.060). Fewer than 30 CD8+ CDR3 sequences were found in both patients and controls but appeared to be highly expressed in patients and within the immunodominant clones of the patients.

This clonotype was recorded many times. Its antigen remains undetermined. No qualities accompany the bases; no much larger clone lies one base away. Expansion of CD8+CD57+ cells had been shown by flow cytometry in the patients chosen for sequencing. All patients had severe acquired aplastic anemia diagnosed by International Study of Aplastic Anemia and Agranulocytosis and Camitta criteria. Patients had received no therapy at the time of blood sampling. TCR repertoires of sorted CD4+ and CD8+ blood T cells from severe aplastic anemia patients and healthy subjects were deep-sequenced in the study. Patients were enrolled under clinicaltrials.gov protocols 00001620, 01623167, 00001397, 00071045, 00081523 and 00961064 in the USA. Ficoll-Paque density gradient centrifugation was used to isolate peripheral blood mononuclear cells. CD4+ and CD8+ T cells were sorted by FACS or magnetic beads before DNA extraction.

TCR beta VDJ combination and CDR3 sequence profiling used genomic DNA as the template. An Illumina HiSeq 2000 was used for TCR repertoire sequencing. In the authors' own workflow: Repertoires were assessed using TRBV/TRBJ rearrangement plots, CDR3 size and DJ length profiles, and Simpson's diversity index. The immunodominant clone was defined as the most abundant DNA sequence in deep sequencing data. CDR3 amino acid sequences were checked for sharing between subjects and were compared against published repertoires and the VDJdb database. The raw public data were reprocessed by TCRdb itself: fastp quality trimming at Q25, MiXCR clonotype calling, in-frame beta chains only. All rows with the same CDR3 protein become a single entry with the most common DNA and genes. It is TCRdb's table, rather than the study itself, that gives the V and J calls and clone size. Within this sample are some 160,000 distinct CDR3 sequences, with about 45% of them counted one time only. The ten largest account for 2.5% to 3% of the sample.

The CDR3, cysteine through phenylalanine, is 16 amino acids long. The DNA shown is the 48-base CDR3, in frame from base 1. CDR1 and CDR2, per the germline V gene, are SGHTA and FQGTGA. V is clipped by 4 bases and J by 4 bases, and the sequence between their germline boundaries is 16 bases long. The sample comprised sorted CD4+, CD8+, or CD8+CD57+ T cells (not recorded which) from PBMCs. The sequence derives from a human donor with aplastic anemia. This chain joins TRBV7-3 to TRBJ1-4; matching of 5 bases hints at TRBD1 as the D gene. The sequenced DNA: TGTGCCAGCAGCTCAATGTCAGGGTCCTATAATGAAAAACTGTTTTTT. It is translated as CASSSMSGSYNEKLFF. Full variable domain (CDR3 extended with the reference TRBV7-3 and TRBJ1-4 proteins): GAGVSQTPSNKVTEKGKYVELRCDPISGHTALYWYRQSLGQGPEFLIYFQGTGAADDSGLPNDRFFAVRPEGSVSTLKIQRTERGDSAVYLCASSSMSGSYNEKLFFGSGTQLSVL.